This is a list of T cell receptor beta chains from one sample in a study of CD8 T cells in ankylosing spondylitis. TCRdb reprocessed the 5' RACE reads via MiXCR and lists one record per CDR3 protein. The data contain about 150,000 distinct CDR3 sequences, 40% to 50% of them singletons. Sequenced: synovial fluid, either unsorted or a sorted T cell fraction (not recorded which). The receptors were sampled from a male donor with ankylosing spondylitis. Both conserved end residues are part of each CDR3. D genes are given only for firm matches. The listing skips clone size in some rows; elsewhere it reads once, few, many or a size class.

CDR3nt | CDR3aa | v_gene | d_gene | j_gene | abundance
TGCAGTGCTCCCTCCCGGGGTAGCGAATCGTACTACGAGCAGTACTTC | CSAPSRGSESYYEQYF | TRBV20-1 | - | TRBJ2-7 | -
TGCGCCAGCAGCTTGCCAGACCTTACCTACGAGCAGTACTTC | CASSLPDLTYEQYF | TRBV5-1 | - | TRBJ2-7 | -
TGTGCCAGCAGTCCCCAGGGAGCGAGGGAGACCCAGTACTTC | CASSPQGARETQYF | TRBV12-3/TRBV12-4 | - | TRBJ2-5 | -
TGTGCCAGCAGCTTACAGTCGATTGGCAGGGGGGGTTCGAACACCGGGGAGCTGTTTTTT | CASSLQSIGRGGSNTGELFF | TRBV7-8 | - | TRBJ2-2 | -
TGTGCCAGCAGCGTAGGGGGAAAGGGTTCCTACGAGCAGTACTTC | CASSVGGKGSYEQYF | TRBV7-2 | - | TRBJ2-7 | -
TGCGCCAGCAGCTTGATCGTCGGGGGGAAGCCCCAGCATTTT | CASSLIVGGKPQHF | TRBV5-1 | - | TRBJ1-5 | few
TGTGCCAGCAGTTTAAGGCCTTTCAGGGTTGGGGACACCATATATTTT | CASSLRPFRVGDTIYF | TRBV28 | - | TRBJ1-3 | few
TGTGCCAGCAGTTGGGGCGGGGCCGTGGACTATGGCTACACCTTC | CASSWGGAVDYGYTF | TRBV6-5 | - | TRBJ1-2 | -
TGTGCCAGCAGGTCGTGGGGGCGGACTGAAGCTTTCTTT | CASRSWGRTEAFF | TRBV7-3 | - | TRBJ1-1 | once
TGTGCCAGCAGCCAAGTGGACTATAGCGGGGGCCCGTGGACGCAGTATTTT | CASSQVDYSGGPWTQYF | TRBV3-1 | TRBD2 | TRBJ2-3 | few
TGTGCCAGCAGGCCCATGACAGTCCAAGAGACCCAGTACTTC | CASRPMTVQETQYF | TRBV28 | - | TRBJ2-5 | once
TGTGCCAGCAGTTTTAAGCGTAGGTACAATGAGCAGTTCTTC | CASSFKRRYNEQFF | TRBV28 | - | TRBJ2-1 | -
TGTGCCAGCAGTCCCGGGGTAGCGGGGGTTTTCAGCGACGAGCAGTACTTC | CASSPGVAGVFSDEQYF | TRBV12-3/TRBV12-4 | TRBD2 | TRBJ2-7 | -
TGTGCCAGCAGTGAACAAATAACCGGGGAGCTGTTTTTT | CASSEQITGELFF | TRBV25-1 | - | TRBJ2-2 | -
TGTGCCAGCAGTGACACCTGGGAAGGCCTATACGAGCAGTACTTC | CASSDTWEGLYEQYF | TRBV6-1 | - | TRBJ2-7 | few
TGTGCCAGCAGTGGTTTGTGGGGGGTGAGCACAGATACGCAGTATTTT | CASSGLWGVSTDTQYF | TRBV12-3/TRBV12-4 | - | TRBJ2-3 | -
TGCGCCAGCAGCTCCCGGGGGGCGGGAACCTGGGACACAGATACGCAGTATTTT | CASSSRGAGTWDTDTQYF | TRBV5-1 | - | TRBJ2-3 | few
TGTGCCAGCAGCTCCGGGGGTAGCGGGAGGACCTCCGCCACAGATACGCAGTATTTT | CASSSGGSGRTSATDTQYF | TRBV5-6 | TRBD2 | TRBJ2-3 | -
TGTGCCAGCAGCTTAGGGTGGGACCAGCAGGGGGGTCAGCCCCAGCATTTT | CASSLGWDQQGGQPQHF | TRBV7-9 | TRBD1 | TRBJ1-5 | many
TGTGCCAGCAGCTTTCGGCAGGGGGCTGACAATGAGCAGTTCTTC | CASSFRQGADNEQFF | TRBV7-9 | TRBD1 | TRBJ2-1 | -
TGTGCCAGCAGTTATACAGGGGGCAAATCCTACAATGAGCAGTTCTTC | CASSYTGGKSYNEQFF | TRBV12-3/TRBV12-4 | TRBD1 | TRBJ2-1 | -
TGTGCCAGCAGTGGGTTTAGGGACAATGAGCAGTTCTTC | CASSGFRDNEQFF | TRBV2 | - | TRBJ2-1 | once
TGTGCCAGCAGTGAATATGCCCCGAGGGGAGACCAGCTTAATTCACCCCTCCACTTT | CASSEYAPRGDQLNSPLHF | TRBV25-1 | - | TRBJ1-6 | few
TGTGCCAGCAGCTTGGGGGACCTTGACAATGAGCAGTTCTTC | CASSLGDLDNEQFF | TRBV5-5 | - | TRBJ2-1 | many
TGTGCCAGCAGTTGGGGGAGCTCCTACGAGCAGTACTTC | CASSWGSSYEQYF | TRBV28 | - | TRBJ2-7 | -
TGTGCCTGGGCTACTTTTTCGGGAAACTCTGGGGCCAACGTCCTGACTTTC | CAWATFSGNSGANVLTF | TRBV30 | - | TRBJ2-6 | -
TGTGCCAGCAGCTTTGGGACAGCTAGCCAGCCCCAGCATTTT | CASSFGTASQPQHF | TRBV7-9 | TRBD1 | TRBJ1-5 | few
TGCAGCGTTGATAGGTTAGCCGACTTACATTTT | CSVDRLADLHF | TRBV29-1 | - | TRBJ2-3 | -
TGTGCCAGCAGTTTTCAACGGGACAGTATCTATGGCTACACCTTC | CASSFQRDSIYGYTF | TRBV28 | TRBD1 | TRBJ1-2 | -
TGCAGTGCTAGAGATTGTTGTTTCAATGAGCAGTTCTTC | CSARDCCFNEQFF | TRBV20-1 | - | TRBJ2-1 | once
TGTGCCAGCAGTTTAAGTAGAGGCGGAACAGGGTTGACTTTCTTT | CASSLSRGGTGLTFF | TRBV12-3/TRBV12-4 | - | TRBJ1-1 | once
TGTGCCAGCAGTGACGCTAAGGCCGGGGAGCTGTTTTTT | CASSDAKAGELFF | TRBV6-1 | - | TRBJ2-2 | once
TGTGCCACCAGCAGAGATTTTTGGACAGGAGTATTCAATGAGCAGTTCTTC | CATSRDFWTGVFNEQFF | TRBV15 | TRBD1 | TRBJ2-1 | -
TGTGCCAGCAGTCCACGGGACAGGGGATTGAACACTGAAGCTTTCTTT | CASSPRDRGLNTEAFF | TRBV28 | TRBD1 | TRBJ1-1 | many
TGTGCCAGCAGCTTCTTTCCGGGACTAGCGGTCCAAGAGACCCAGTACTTC | CASSFFPGLAVQETQYF | TRBV11-2 | TRBD2 | TRBJ2-5 | -
TGTGCCAGCAGTTGGACAGGTCTTTGGGCCGGGGAGCTGTTTTTT | CASSWTGLWAGELFF | TRBV12-3/TRBV12-4 | TRBD1 | TRBJ2-2 | -
TGTGCCAGCGTACTTTACAATGAGCAGTTCTTC | CASVLYNEQFF | TRBV2 | - | TRBJ2-1 | few